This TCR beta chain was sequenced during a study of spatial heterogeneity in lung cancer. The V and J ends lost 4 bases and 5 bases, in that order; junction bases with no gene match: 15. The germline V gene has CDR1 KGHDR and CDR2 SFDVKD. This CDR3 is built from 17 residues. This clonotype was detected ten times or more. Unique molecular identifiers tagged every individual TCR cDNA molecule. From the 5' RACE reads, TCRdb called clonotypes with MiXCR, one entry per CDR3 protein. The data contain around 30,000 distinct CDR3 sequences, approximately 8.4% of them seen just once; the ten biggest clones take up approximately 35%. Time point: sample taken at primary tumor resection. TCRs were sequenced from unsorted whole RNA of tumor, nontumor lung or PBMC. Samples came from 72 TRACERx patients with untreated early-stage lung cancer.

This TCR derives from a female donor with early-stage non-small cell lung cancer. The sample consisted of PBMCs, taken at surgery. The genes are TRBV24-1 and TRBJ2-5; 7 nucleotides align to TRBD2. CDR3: CATSDPQGRGSRETQYF. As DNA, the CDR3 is TGTGCCACCAGTGACCCCCAAGGGCGGGGGTCGAGGGAGACCCAGTACTTC.